The 4 T cell receptor beta chains reported below all come from one sample, sequenced in a study of identical twins. Using its own MiXCR run on the 5' RACE reads, TCRdb lists one record per CDR3 protein. Among 1.5 million to 2 million distinct CDR3 sequences listed, more than 30% were seen once. The sample was cord blood. All receptors derive from a newborn girl in good health.

Comment on this clonotype: This sequence may be a read error, since a much larger clone differs from it by one base. The rearrangement links TRBV12-3 or TRBV12-4 to TRBJ1-2, with 7 nucleotides matching TRBD1. The CDR3 consists of 14 residues. V was pared by 5 bases and J by 4 bases, with 7 bases of the junction left unmatched. CDR3 loop: CASSPTGRSYGYTF. In DNA form, the CDR3 reads TGTGCCAGCAGTCCGACAGGGAGAAGCTATGGCTACACCTTC.

This clonotype has only one observation. One end of the junction varies from germline; a read error may be responsible. The chain's CDR3 is CASSMTGEETQYF. The CDR3 DNA is TGTGCCTCCAGTATGACGGGGGAGGAGACCCAGTACTTC. The rearrangement links TRBV24-1 to TRBJ2-7; possible D gene TRBD2, 6 bases. The J call is in doubt because the DNA end fits TRBJ2-5 better. The germline V gene has CDR1 KGHDR and CDR2 SFDVKD. The CDR3 is 13 residues long.

J is TRBJ1-1 and V is TRBV6-6; no reliable D call. This CDR3 has 16 residues. The V end lost 0 bases, the J end lost 3 bases, and 14 bases lay between the germline ends. Looked up from germline, CDR1 is MNHNY and CDR2 is SVGAGI (reference sequence). The CDR3 protein is CASSYSNPGVDTEAFF. For the CDR3, the DNA is TGTGCCAGCAGTTACTCGAATCCGGGTGTCGACACTGAAGCTTTCTTT.

This chain links TRBV9 with TRBJ1-1, with D perhaps matching TRBD1 (5 bases). The CDR3 extends over 13 amino acids. V lost 3 bases and J lost 6, with 12 bases in between. Germline V CDR1 and CDR2: SGDLS, YYNGEE. CDR3 bases: TGTGCCAGCAGCGACAGGCAAGCTTCTGAAGCTTTCTTT. Translated: CASSDRQASEAFF.